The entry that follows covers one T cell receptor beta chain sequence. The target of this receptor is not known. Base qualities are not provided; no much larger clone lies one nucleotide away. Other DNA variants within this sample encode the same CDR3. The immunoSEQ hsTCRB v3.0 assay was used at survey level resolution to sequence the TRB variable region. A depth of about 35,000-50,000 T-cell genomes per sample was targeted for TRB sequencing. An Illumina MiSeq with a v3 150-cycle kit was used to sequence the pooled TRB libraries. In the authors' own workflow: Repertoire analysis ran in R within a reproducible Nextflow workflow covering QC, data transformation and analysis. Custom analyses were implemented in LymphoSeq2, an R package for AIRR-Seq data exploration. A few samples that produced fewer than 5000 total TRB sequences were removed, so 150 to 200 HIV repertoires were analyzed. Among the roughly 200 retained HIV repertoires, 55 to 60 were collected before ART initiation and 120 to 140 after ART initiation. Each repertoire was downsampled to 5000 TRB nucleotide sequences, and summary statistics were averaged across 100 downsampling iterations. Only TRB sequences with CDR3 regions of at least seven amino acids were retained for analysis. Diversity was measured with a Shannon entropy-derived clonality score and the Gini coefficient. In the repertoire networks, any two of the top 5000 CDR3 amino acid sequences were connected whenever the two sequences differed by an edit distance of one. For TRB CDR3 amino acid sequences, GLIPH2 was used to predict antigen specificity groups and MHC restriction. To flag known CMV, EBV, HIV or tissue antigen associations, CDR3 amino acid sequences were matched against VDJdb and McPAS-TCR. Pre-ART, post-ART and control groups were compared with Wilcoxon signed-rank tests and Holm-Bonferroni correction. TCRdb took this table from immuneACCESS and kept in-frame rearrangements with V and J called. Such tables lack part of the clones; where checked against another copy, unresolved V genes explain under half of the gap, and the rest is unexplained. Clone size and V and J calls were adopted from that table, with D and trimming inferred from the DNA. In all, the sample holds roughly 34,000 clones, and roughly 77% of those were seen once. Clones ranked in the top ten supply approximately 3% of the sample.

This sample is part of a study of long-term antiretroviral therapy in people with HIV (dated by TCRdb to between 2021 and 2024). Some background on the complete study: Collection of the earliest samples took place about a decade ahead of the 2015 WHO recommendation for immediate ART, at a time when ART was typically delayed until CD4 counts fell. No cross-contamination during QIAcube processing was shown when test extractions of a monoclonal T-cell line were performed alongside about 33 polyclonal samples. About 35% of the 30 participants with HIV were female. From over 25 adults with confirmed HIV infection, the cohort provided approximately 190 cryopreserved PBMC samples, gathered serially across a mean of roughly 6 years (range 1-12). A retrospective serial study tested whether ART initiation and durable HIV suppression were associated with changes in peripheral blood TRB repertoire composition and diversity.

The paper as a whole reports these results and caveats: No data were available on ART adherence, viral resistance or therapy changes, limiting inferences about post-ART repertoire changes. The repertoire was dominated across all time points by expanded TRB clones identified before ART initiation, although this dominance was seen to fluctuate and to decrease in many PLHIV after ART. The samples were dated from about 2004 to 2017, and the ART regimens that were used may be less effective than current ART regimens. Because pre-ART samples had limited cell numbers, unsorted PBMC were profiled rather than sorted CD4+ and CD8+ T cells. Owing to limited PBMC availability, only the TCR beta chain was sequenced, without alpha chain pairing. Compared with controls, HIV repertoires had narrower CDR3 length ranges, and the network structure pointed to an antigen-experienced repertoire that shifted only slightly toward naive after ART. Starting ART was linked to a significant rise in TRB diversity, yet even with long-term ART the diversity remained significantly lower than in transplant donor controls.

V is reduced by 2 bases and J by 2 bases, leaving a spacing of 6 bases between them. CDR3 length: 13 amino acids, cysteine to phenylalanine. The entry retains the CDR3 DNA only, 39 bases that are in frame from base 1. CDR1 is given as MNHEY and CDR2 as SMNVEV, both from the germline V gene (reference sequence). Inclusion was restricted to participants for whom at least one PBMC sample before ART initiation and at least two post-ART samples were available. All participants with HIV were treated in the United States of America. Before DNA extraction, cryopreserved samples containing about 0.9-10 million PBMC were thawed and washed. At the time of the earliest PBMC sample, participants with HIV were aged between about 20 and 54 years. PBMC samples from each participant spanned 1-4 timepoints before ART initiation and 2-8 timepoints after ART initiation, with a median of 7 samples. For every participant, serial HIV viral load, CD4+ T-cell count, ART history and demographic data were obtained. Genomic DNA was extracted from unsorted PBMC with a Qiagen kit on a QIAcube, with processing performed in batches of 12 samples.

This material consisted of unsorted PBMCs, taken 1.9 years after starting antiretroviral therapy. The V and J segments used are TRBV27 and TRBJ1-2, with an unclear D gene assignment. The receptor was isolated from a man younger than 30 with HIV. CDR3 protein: CASSLRQNYGYTF. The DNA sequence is TGTGCCAGCAGTTTACGGCAGAACTATGGCTACACCTTC.